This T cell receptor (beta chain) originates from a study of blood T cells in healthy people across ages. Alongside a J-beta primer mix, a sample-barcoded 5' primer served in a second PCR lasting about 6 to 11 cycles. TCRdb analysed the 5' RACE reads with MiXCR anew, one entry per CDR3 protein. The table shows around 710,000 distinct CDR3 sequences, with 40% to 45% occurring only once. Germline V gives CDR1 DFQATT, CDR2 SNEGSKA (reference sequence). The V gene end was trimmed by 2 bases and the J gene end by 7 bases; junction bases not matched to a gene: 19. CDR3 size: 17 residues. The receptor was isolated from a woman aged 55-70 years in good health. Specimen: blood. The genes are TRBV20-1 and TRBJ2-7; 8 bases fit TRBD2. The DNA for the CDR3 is TGCAGTGCTAGAAAGACGCCTTCCGGGGGGGGGCCGGGAGAGCAGTACTTC. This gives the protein CSARKTPSGGGPGEQYF.